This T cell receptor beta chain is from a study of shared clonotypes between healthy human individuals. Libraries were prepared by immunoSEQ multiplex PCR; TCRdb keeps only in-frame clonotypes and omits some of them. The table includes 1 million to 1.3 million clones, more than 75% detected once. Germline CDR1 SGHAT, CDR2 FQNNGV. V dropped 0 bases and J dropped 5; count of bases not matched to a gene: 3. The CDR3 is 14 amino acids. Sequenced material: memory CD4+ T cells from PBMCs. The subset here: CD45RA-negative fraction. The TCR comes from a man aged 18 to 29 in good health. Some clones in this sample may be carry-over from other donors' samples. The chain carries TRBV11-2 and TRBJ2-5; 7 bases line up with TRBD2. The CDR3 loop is CASSLEGGPETQYF. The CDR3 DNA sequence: TGTGCCAGCAGCTTAGAGGGAGGGCCGGAGACCCAGTACTTC.